This T cell receptor (beta chain) was obtained from a study of vaccination effects on CD4 cells after COVID-19. Study-level background: Convalescent patients, a few in all, were sampled both early and late after vaccination. Post-vaccine specimens arrived a median 72 days past the second dose. Study results and caveats: Early post-infection timepoints were absent, and convalescent patients were few.

Notes on this clone: Its specificity is unknown.

Within the ViraFEST assay, antigen-specific CD4+ T cells underwent expansion with viral peptide pools prior to sequencing. Culture proceeded for 10 days, and CD4+ T cells were then isolated. The person acquired a PCR-confirmed SARS-CoV-2 infection between March and December 2020. Vaccine administered to participants consisted of two doses of either BNT162b2 or mRNA-1273. Half of the medium was exchanged for IL-2 medium on both days 3 and 7. The germline gives CDR1 MNHEY, CDR2 SVGAGI. The CDR3 has 15 residues. Trimming at V came to 5 bases and at J to 3 bases, leaving 10 bases not matched to a gene. TCRdb's table, derived via immunoSEQ multiplex PCR, lists solely in-frame clones and lacks some. In the table there are 15,000 to 20,000 clones, around 76% of which are singletons.

Here the sequenced sample was CD4+ T cells from PBMCs cultured with SARS-CoV-2 spike peptides, taken after COVID-19 vaccination. The chain combines TRBV6-5 with TRBJ2-7; 7 nucleotides align to TRBD1. This TCR was recovered from a human donor who had a prior SARS-CoV-2 infection. CDR3 in amino acids: CASSRRTGAFYEQYF. The CDR3 nucleotides read TGTGCCAGCAGTCGTCGGACAGGAGCCTTCTACGAGCAGTACTTC.